This T cell receptor beta chain was identified during a study of cytomegalovirus exposure and HLA in healthy donors. Study-wide points: A later analysis linked 15,000 to 20,000 TCR beta sequences to HLA alleles at 0.05 false discovery rate.

Concerning this clone itself: Its antigen is currently unknown.

Primers included in the PCR were 60 Vbeta and 13 Jbeta primers. Data came from immunoSEQ multiplex PCR; TCRdb stores just in-frame clones and leaves some out. Of some 200,000 clones listed, approximately 78% were seen once; the top ten hold 6.5%. The J segment lost 5 bases and the V segment lost 3 bases, leaving 2 bases of the junction unmatched. The CDR3 extends over 13 amino acids. The germline gives CDR1 SGHNT, CDR2 YENEEA. The source is a woman in her fifties or sixties in good health and CMV-seropositive. The sequenced sample consisted of PBMCs. The chain links TRBV11-3 to TRBJ2-7, with 9 positions matching TRBD1. CDR3 nucleotides: TGTGCCAGCAGCTTCGGGGACAGGGACGAGCAGTACTTC. Translation gives CASSFGDRDEQYF.